The 32 T cell receptor beta chains below were found in one sample sequenced in a study of blood T cell repertoires in COVID-19. Sequencing used immunoSEQ multiplex PCR; TCRdb keeps in-frame clones, though not all of them. The table shows roughly 190,000 clones, with approximately 90% occurring only once. Specimen: peripheral blood. Receptors were obtained from a man aged 55-75 years with active or convalescent COVID-19.

The genes are TRBV30 and TRBJ1-4, with 9 positions matching TRBD1. J gave up 8 bases and V 5 bases, and 9 bases lay outside the gene matches. The germline V gene encodes CDR1 GTSNPN and CDR2 SVGIG (reference sequence). CDR3 length: 14 amino acids. As DNA, the CDR3 is TGTGCCTGGGGGCCGGGACAGGGATACGAAAAACTGTTTTTT. Its translation: CAWGPGQGYEKLFF.

This chain uses TRBV28 with TRBJ2-1, with TRBD2 matching 10 bases. The CDR3 is 15 amino acids. Trimming removed 4 bases from V and 8 bases from J; junction bases left unmatched: 8. The germline V gene has CDR1 MDHEN and CDR2 SYDVKM. Here the CDR3 reads CASSSLAGGVDEQFF. The CDR3 coding sequence is TGTGCCAGCAGTTCCTTAGCGGGGGGTGTGGATGAGCAGTTCTTC.

The chain combines TRBV14 with TRBJ2-1, with D possibly being TRBD1 (6 bases). This CDR3 has 17 residues. Trimming removed 0 bases at V and 7 bases at J, with 19 bases between. Looked up from germline, CDR1 is SGHDN and CDR2 is FVKESK. In DNA, the CDR3 is TGTGCCAGCAGCCAAGAGACCTACAGGGATTTTGGGAATGAGCAGTTCTTC. Translated: CASSQETYRDFGNEQFF.

V and J are TRBV25-1 and TRBJ1-1; D gene uncertain. This CDR3 region has 14 residues. Germline V CDR1 and CDR2: MGHDK, SYGVNS. Trimming took 4 bases from V and 2 from J, leaving 11 bases between them. In DNA form, the CDR3 reads TGTGCCAGCAGTGGCACAGAACAAAACACTGAAGCTTTCTTT. Translating gives CASSGTEQNTEAFF. Together with reference TRBV25-1 and TRBJ1-1, the CDR3 gives the full variable domain: EADIYQTPRYLVIGTGKKITLECSQTMGHDKMYWYQQDPGMELHLIHYSYGVNSTEKGDLSSESTVSRIRTEHFPLTLESARPSHTSQYLCASSGTEQNTEAFFGQGTRLTVV.

This clone occurred a few times. V gene TRBV7-9 combines with J gene TRBJ2-1; D unresolved. V lost 3 bases and J lost 4, with 4 bases in between. Germline V gives CDR1 SEHNR, CDR2 FQNEAQ (reference sequence). The CDR3 is made up of 12 amino acids. The CDR3 bases are TGTGCCAGCAGCTTGCAGTACAATGAGCAGTTCTTC. Translation: CASSLQYNEQFF.

This chain joins TRBV5-5 and TRBJ2-7; TRBD1 matches 10 bases. CDR3 length: 15 residues. V lost 4 bases, J lost 3 bases, and 7 bases stayed unmatched. Germline V gene sequence: CDR1 SGHKS, CDR2 YYEKEE (reference sequence). For the CDR3, the DNA is TGTGCCAGCAGCAGAACCGGGACAGGGGTCTACGAGCAGTACTTC. It codes for CASSRTGTGVYEQYF.

V usage is TRBV6-5 and J usage is TRBJ1-2; 10 nucleotides match TRBD1. The V gene's germline CDR1 is MNHEY and CDR2 SVGAGI. V dropped 6 bases and J dropped 3; count of bases not matched to a gene: 7. This CDR3 spans 15 amino acids. This CDR3 is CASRSTGGAYYGYTF. In DNA, the CDR3 is TGTGCCAGCAGGTCGACAGGGGGCGCTTACTATGGCTACACCTTC.

This chain joins TRBV5-4 and TRBJ1-5; 8 bases are a match to TRBD1. The length of the CDR3 is 15 residues. The germline V gene encodes CDR1 SGHNT and CDR2 YYREEE (reference sequence). V lost 3 bases, J lost 6 bases, and 8 bases stayed unmatched. As DNA, the CDR3 is TGTGCCAGCAGCTCGGGGACAGGCTTGGGTCAGCCCCAGCATTTT. As protein: CASSSGTGLGQPQHF.

This CDR3 reads CASSLDPLLAGIQETQYF. CDR3 nucleotide sequence: TGTGCCAGCAGCTTGGACCCTTTACTAGCGGGAATACAAGAGACCCAGTACTTC. The chain recombines TRBV5-5 with TRBJ2-7; TRBD2 matches at 10 bases. The end of the DNA is better explained by TRBJ2-5, so the J call may be wrong. The CDR3 extends over 18 amino acids. Germline lookup yields CDR1 SGHKS and CDR2 YYEKEE (reference sequence).

This clone appeared a single time. V is TRBV27 and J is TRBJ2-7; 9 bases are shared with TRBD1. Germline V gene data show CDR1 as MNHEY and CDR2 as SMNVEV (reference sequence). With 4 bases clipped from V and 1 base from J, the junction kept 11 bases outside the gene matches. The CDR3 contains 17 residues. CDR3 sequence: CASSSKSYGTGSYEQYF. The CDR3 DNA sequence: TGTGCCAGCAGTTCTAAGTCCTACGGGACAGGGTCCTACGAGCAGTACTTC.

The rearrangement links TRBV18 to TRBJ2-7; D is possibly TRBD2 (6 bases). V shed 1 base and J shed 0 bases, with 19 bases lying between them. Germline loops: CDR1 KGHSH, CDR2 LQKENI. The CDR3 spans 18 residues. The CDR3: CASSPRRSRGLTSYEQYF. The CDR3 coding sequence is TGTGCCAGCTCACCACGGCGATCCCGGGGACTCACCTCCTACGAGCAGTACTTC. The complete variable domain, with remaining parts taken from reference TRBV18 and TRBJ2-7, reads NAGVMQNPRHLVRRRGQEARLRCSPMKGHSHVYWYRQLPEEGLKFMVYLQKENIIDESGMPKERFSAEFPKEGPSILRIQQVVRGDSAAYFCASSPRRSRGLTSYEQYFGPGTRLTVT.

This chain joins TRBV5-1 and TRBJ1-1; no definite D call. Germline V gene sequence: CDR1 SGHRS, CDR2 YFSETQ. V lost 1 base and J 1 base, leaving 8 bases between the germline ends. The CDR3 spans 14 residues. This CDR3 reads CASSLQSENTEAFF. The CDR3 bases are TGCGCCAGCAGCTTGCAATCAGAGAACACTGAAGCTTTCTTT. Drawing the rest from reference TRBV5-1 and TRBJ1-1, the complete variable domain is KAGVTQTPRYLIKTRGQQVTLSCSPISGHRSVSWYQQTPGQGLQFLFEYFSETQRNKGNFPGRFSGRQFSNSRSEMNVSTLELGDSALYLCASSLQSENTEAFFGQGTRLTVV.

Here the CDR3 reads CASSPTGASGTYEQYF. The CDR3 DNA follows: TGTGCCAGCAGCCCAACTGGGGCTAGCGGGACCTACGAGCAGTACTTC. This chain joins TRBV5-4 and TRBJ2-7; 9 bases are a match to TRBD2. The CDR3 covers 16 residues. The J segment lost 2 bases and the V segment lost 4 bases, leaving 10 bases of the junction unmatched. The germline CDR1 and CDR2 sequences are SGHNT and YYREEE (reference sequence).

This sequence joins TRBV2 and TRBJ1-1; the D is unclear. CDR1 SNHLY and CDR2 FYNNEI come from the germline V gene. This CDR3 contains 13 residues. V dropped 4 bases and J dropped 0 bases, with 6 bases sitting between them. CDR3 coding DNA: TGTGCCAGCAGTGTAGAGATGAACACTGAAGCTTTCTTT. Translating it yields CASSVEMNTEAFF.

This clone has a single count. The rearrangement joins TRBV12-3 or TRBV12-4 to TRBJ1-4, with D maybe TRBD1 (5 bases). Trimming took 5 bases from V and 7 from J, leaving 11 bases between them. The CDR3 has 13 residues. The CDR3 sequence is CASSVQGSEKLFF. For the CDR3, the DNA is TGTGCCAGCAGTGTCCAGGGAAGTGAAAAACTGTTTTTT.

This rearrangement joins TRBV24-1 to TRBJ2-4; the D gene is possibly TRBD1 (6 bases). Germline CDR1 KGHDR, CDR2 SFDVKD. The length of the CDR3 is 14 residues. V lost 2 bases, J lost 6 bases, and 10 bases lay in between. As DNA, the CDR3 is TGTGCCACCAGTGATTACAGGGACCCAAACATTCAGTACTTC. Translation gives CATSDYRDPNIQYF.

The chain couples TRBV15 to TRBJ2-2, with a weak D call TRBD2 (6 bases). V lost 0 bases and J 4 bases, leaving 9 bases between the germline ends. Germline V gene sequence: CDR1 LNHNV, CDR2 YYDKDF (reference sequence). The CDR3 loop spans 15 amino acids. The CDR3 here is CATSREGLLTGELFF. Here the CDR3 DNA reads TGTGCCACCAGCAGAGAAGGACTACTCACCGGGGAGCTGTTTTTT.

The chain employs TRBV5-1 and TRBJ1-3; the D gene is possibly TRBD1 (5 bases). Trimming pared 0 bases from V and 2 bases from J, leaving 6 bases between. The CDR3 length is 14 residues. Germline values: CDR1 SGHRS, CDR2 YFSETQ. The CDR3 DNA reads as TGCGCCAGCAGCTTGGCGACAGCTGGAAACACCATATATTTT. The encoded protein is CASSLATAGNTIYF.

The J gene is TRBJ2-5, the V gene TRBV10-3, with 8 bases that match TRBD1. V lost 10 bases to trimming and J lost 4 bases; unmatched junction nucleotides: 8. The CDR3 runs to 13 residues. CDR1 is ENHRY, CDR2 SYGVKD, per germline. The CDR3 DNA reads as TGTGCCAGCCTAGGACAGGGAGGAGAGACCCAGTACTTC. This gives the protein CASLGQGGETQYF.

This chain uses TRBV5-1 with TRBJ2-2; weak D call: TRBD1 (5 bases). The CDR3 totals 14 residues. With 7 bases removed from V and 0 bases from J, the gap between germline ends came to 10 bases. The germline V gene encodes CDR1 SGHRS and CDR2 YFSETQ. The CDR3 loop is CASAPGSNTGELFF. The CDR3 coding sequence is TGCGCCAGCGCCCCAGGGTCGAACACCGGGGAGCTGTTTTTT.

The chain employs TRBV2 and TRBJ2-1; D perhaps matches TRBD1 (6 bases). The CDR3 length is 15 residues. Germline V gives CDR1 SNHLY, CDR2 FYNNEI. The germline V and J ends were trimmed by 3 bases and 3 bases, with 12 bases remaining between them. The CDR3 sequence: CASSEQGPRYNEQFF. CDR3 DNA: TGTGCCAGCAGTGAGCAGGGGCCCCGCTACAATGAGCAGTTCTTC. Filled out from reference TRBV2 and TRBJ2-1, the complete variable domain reads EPEVTQTPSHQVTQMGQEVILRCVPISNHLYFYWYRQILGQKVEFLVSFYNNEISEKSEIFDDQFSVERPDGSNFTLKIRSTKLEDSAMYFCASSEQGPRYNEQFFGPGTRLTVL.

J is TRBJ2-3 and V is TRBV7-9, with a tentative D call TRBD1 (6 bases). Germline CDR1 SEHNR, CDR2 FQNEAQ (reference sequence). V lost 4 bases to trimming and J lost 6 bases, with 23 bases between them. The CDR3 covers 17 residues. The CDR3 protein is CASSSPPVQGNTDTQYF. DNA for the CDR3: TGTGCCAGCAGCTCGCCTCCGGTACAGGGAAATACGGATACGCAGTATTTT. Variable domain in full (rest from reference TRBV7-9 and TRBJ2-3): DTGVSQNPRHKITKRGQNVTFRCDPISEHNRLYWYRQTLGQGPEFLTYFQNEAQLEKSRLLSDRFSAERPKGSFSTLEIQRTEQGDSAMYLCASSSPPVQGNTDTQYFGPGTRLTVL.

The rearrangement links TRBV27 to TRBJ1-4; the match to TRBD1 covers 7 bases. Germline trimming cut 5 bases from V and 2 bases from J; bases unmatched to any gene: 8. From germline, CDR1 is MNHEY and CDR2 SMNVEV (reference sequence). The CDR3 runs 16 residues. CDR3: CASSATGLSTNEKLFF. CDR3 coding DNA: TGTGCCAGCAGTGCGACAGGGTTGAGCACTAATGAAAAACTGTTTTTT.

This chain connects TRBV4-1 to TRBJ2-1, with a tentative D call TRBD1 (6 bases). Germline-derived CDR1 and CDR2 are MGHRA and YSYEKL. The V and J ends lost 0 bases and 1 base respectively, with 13 bases between them. The CDR3 covers 17 residues. In nucleotides, the CDR3 is TGCGCCAGCAGCCAAGAAGAGGGCAGGGGATCCTACAATGAGCAGTTCTTC. It encodes CASSQEEGRGSYNEQFF.

The CDR3 DNA follows: TGTGCCAGCAGCTTGGGGGGGACATCAGAGACCCAGTACTTC. Its protein product is CASSLGGTSETQYF. This chain links TRBV5-6 with TRBJ2-5; D may be TRBD1 (6 bases). CDR1 and CDR2 (germline): SGHDT, YYEEEE. The CDR3 runs 14 residues. The V end was cut by 0 bases, the J end by 4 bases, with 10 bases between.

This clone was detected once. The J gene is TRBJ1-5, the V gene TRBV6-1, with 9 positions matching TRBD1. This CDR3 region has 17 residues. Germline V CDR1 and CDR2: MNHNS, SASEGT. The V gene end was trimmed by 3 bases and the J gene end by 2 bases; junction bases not matched to a gene: 8. Here the CDR3 reads CASSDKDRGRGNQPQHF. In nucleotides, the CDR3 is TGTGCCAGCAGTGACAAGGACAGGGGTCGAGGCAATCAGCCCCAGCATTTT.

J is TRBJ2-7 and V is TRBV21-1; whether TRBD2, the table's D call, matches the DNA was not checked. TRBV21-1 is labeled a pseudogene. The CDR3 has 10 residues. CDR3 residues: CASTFYEQYF. The DNA of the CDR3 is TGTGCCAGCACCTTCTACGAGCAGTACTTC.

This chain links TRBV5-1 with TRBJ1-2; 9 nucleotides line up with TRBD1. J gave up 7 bases and V 2 bases, and 6 bases lay outside the gene matches. Germline CDR1 is SGHRS and CDR2 is YFSETQ. This CDR3 has 14 residues. The chain's CDR3 is CASSFDRGSFGYTF. The CDR3 DNA follows: TGCGCCAGCAGCTTCGACAGGGGGTCTTTTGGCTACACCTTC.

The chain couples TRBV20-1 to TRBJ2-5; D perhaps matches TRBD2 (6 bases). The germline gives CDR1 DFQATT, CDR2 SNEGSKA (reference sequence). V lost 3 bases and J 0 bases, leaving 26 bases between the germline ends. This CDR3 has 19 residues. The chain's CDR3 is CSASGAGRMTPLYQETQYF. CDR3 DNA: TGCAGTGCTAGTGGGGCAGGGAGGATGACGCCTTTGTACCAAGAGACCCAGTACTTC.

The CDR3 region has the DNA TGTGCCAGCTCACCACCGGGGCAGATCTACGAGCAGTACTTC. This sequence encodes CASSPPGQIYEQYF. The chain links TRBV18 to TRBJ2-7, with D possibly being TRBD1 (5 bases). The length of the CDR3 is 14 residues. Germline V CDR1 and CDR2: KGHSH, LQKENI. The V and J ends lost 0 bases and 3 bases respectively, with 9 bases between them. Together with reference TRBV18 and TRBJ2-7, the CDR3 gives the full variable domain: NAGVMQNPRHLVRRRGQEARLRCSPMKGHSHVYWYRQLPEEGLKFMVYLQKENIIDESGMPKERFSAEFPKEGPSILRIQQVVRGDSAAYFCASSPPGQIYEQYFGPGTRLTVT.

The gene calls are TRBV18 and TRBJ1-1; D call uncertain. V was clipped by 2 bases and J by 0 bases, with 7 bases between them. The CDR3 sequence is 14 residues long. Germline values: CDR1 KGHSH, CDR2 LQKENI. CDR3 coding DNA: TGTGCCAGCTCACCAAATTTAGTGAACACTGAAGCTTTCTTT. Its translation is CASSPNLVNTEAFF.

This clone showed up just a few times. The rearrangement uses TRBV7-9 and TRBJ2-5; 9 positions match TRBD2. The CDR3 extends over 15 amino acids. V shed 5 bases and J 4 bases; nucleotides not matched to a gene: 8. CDR1 is SEHNR, CDR2 FQNEAQ, per germline (reference sequence). The CDR3 sequence is CASSPPTSGGETQYF. CDR3 sequence (DNA): TGTGCCAGCAGCCCTCCGACTAGCGGAGGAGAGACCCAGTACTTC. The whole variable domain, remainder taken from reference TRBV7-9 and TRBJ2-5, is DTGVSQNPRHKITKRGQNVTFRCDPISEHNRLYWYRQTLGQGPEFLTYFQNEAQLEKSRLLSDRFSAERPKGSFSTLEIQRTEQGDSAMYLCASSPPTSGGETQYFGPGTRLLVL.